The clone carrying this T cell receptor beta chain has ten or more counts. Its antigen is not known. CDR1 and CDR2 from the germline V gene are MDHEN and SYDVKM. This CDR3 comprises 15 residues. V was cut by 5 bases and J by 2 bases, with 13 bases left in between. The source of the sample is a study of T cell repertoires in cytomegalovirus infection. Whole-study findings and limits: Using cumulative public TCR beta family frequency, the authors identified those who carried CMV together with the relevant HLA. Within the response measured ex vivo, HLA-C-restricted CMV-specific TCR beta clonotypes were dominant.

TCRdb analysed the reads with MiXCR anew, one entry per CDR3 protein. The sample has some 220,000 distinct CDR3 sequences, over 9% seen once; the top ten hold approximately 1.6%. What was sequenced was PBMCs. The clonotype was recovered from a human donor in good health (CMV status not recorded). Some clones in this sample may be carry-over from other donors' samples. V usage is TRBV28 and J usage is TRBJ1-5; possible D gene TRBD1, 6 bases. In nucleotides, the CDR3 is TGTGCCAGCAGTCCCCCACAGGGAGGCAATCAGCCCCAGCATTTT. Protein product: CASSPPQGGNQPQHF.